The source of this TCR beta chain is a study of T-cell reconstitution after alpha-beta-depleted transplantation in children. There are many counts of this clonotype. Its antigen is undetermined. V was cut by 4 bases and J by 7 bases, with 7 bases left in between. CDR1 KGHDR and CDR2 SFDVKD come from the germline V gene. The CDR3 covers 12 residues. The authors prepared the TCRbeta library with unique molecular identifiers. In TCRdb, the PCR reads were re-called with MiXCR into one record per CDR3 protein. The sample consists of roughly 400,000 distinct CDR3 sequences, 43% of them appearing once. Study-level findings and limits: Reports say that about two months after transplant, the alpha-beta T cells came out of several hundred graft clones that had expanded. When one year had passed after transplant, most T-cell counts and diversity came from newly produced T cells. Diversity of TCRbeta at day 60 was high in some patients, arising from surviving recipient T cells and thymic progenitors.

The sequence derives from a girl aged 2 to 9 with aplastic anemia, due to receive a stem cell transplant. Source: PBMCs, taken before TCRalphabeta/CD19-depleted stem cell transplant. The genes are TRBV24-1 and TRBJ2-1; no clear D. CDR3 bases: TGTGCCACCAGTGACCGCTCGAATGAGCAGTTCTTC. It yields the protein CATSDRSNEQFF.